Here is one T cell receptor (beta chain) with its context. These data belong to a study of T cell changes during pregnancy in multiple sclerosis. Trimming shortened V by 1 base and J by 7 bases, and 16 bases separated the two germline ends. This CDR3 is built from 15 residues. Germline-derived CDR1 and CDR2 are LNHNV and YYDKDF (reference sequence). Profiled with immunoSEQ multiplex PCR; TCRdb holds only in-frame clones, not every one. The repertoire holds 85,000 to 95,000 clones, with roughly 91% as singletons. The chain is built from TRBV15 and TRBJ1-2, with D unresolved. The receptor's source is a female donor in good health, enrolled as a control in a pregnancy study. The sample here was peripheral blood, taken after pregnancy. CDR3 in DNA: TGTGCCACCAGCAGAGGAGGCGAGAGGGCGAGTGGCTACACCTTC. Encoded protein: CATSRGGERASGYTF.